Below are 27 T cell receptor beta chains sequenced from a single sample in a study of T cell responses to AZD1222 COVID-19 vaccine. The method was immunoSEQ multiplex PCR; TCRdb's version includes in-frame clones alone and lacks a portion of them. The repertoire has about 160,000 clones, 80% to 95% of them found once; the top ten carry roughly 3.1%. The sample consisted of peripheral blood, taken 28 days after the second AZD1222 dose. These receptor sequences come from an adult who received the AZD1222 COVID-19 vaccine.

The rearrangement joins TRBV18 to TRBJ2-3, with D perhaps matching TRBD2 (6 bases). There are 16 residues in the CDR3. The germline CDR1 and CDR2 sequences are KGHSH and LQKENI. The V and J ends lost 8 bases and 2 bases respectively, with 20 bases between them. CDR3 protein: CASTDFGGTDTDTQYF. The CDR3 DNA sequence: TGTGCCAGCACTGATTTCGGGGGAACAGACACAGATACGCAGTATTTT.

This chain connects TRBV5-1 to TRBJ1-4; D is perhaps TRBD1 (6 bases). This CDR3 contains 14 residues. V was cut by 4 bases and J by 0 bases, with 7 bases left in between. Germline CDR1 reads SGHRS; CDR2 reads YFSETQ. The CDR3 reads CASSAGATNEKLFF. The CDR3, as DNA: TGCGCCAGCAGCGCAGGGGCAACTAATGAAAAACTGTTTTTT.

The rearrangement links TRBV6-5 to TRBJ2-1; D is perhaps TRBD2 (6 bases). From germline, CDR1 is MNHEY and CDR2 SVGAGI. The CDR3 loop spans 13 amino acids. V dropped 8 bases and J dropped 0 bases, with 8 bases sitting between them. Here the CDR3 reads CASGGDSYNEQFF. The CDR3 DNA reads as TGTGCCAGCGGAGGGGACTCCTACAATGAGCAGTTCTTC.

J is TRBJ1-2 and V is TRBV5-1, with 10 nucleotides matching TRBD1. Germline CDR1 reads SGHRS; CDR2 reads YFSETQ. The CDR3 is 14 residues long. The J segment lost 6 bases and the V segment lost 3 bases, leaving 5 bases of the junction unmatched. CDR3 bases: TGCGCCAGCAGCTCAGACAGGGGGCATGATGGCTACACCTTC. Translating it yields CASSSDRGHDGYTF.

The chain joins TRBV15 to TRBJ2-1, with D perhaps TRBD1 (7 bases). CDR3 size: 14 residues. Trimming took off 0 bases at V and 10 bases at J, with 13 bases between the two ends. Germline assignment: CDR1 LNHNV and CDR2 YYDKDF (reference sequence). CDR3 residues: CATSRDRGDVEQFF. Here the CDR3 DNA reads TGTGCCACCAGCAGAGACAGGGGGGACGTCGAGCAGTTCTTC. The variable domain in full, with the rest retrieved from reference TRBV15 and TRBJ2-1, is DAMVIQNPRYQVTQFGKPVTLSCSQTLNHNVMYWYQQKSSQAPKLLFHYYDKDFNNEADTPDNFQSRRPNTSFCFLDIRSPGLGDTAMYLCATSRDRGDVEQFFGPGTRLTVL.

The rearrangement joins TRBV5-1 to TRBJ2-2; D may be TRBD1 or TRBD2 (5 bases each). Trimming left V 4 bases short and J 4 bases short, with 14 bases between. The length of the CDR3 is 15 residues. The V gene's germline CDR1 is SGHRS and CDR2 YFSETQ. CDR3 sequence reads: CASSPGTAGTGELFF. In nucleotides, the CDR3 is TGCGCCAGCAGCCCGGGGACGGCAGGCACCGGGGAGCTGTTTTTT.

The CDR3 loop reads CASSQGHPSPLHF. The CDR3, as DNA: TGTGCCAGCAGCCAAGGACATCCATCACCCCTCCACTTT. J is TRBJ1-6 and V is TRBV3-1 (or the pseudogene TRBV3-2); D remains unclear. CDR1 and CDR2 (germline): LGHDT, YNNKEL (reference sequence). There are 13 residues in the CDR3. V was clipped by 1 base and J by 10 bases, with 8 bases between them.

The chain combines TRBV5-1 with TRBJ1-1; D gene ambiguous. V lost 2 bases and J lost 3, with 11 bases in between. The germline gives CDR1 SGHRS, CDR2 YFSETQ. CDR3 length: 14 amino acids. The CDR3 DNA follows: TGCGCCAGCAGCTTTGGCCACGGAGACACTGAAGCTTTCTTT. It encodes CASSFGHGDTEAFF.

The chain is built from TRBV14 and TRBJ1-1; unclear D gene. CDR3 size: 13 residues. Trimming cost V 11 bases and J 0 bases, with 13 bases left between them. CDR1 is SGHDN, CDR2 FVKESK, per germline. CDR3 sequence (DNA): TGTGCCGTAAACCGGGCCGTGAACACTGAAGCTTTCTTT. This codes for CAVNRAVNTEAFF.

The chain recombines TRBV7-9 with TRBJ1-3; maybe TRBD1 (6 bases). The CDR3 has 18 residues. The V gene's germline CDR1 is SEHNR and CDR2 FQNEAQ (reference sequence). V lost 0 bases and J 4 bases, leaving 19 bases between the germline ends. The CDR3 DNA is TGTGCCAGCAGCTTAGCGCATCGGGGGCAGGCCATCGGAAACACCATATATTTT. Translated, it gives CASSLAHRGQAIGNTIYF.

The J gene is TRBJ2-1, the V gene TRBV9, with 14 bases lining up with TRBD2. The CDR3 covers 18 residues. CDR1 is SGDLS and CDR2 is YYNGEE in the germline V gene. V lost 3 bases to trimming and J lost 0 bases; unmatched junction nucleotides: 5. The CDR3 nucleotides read TGTGCCAGCAGCGCGGGACTAGCGGGAGCCCACTCCTACAATGAGCAGTTCTTC. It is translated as CASSAGLAGAHSYNEQFF.

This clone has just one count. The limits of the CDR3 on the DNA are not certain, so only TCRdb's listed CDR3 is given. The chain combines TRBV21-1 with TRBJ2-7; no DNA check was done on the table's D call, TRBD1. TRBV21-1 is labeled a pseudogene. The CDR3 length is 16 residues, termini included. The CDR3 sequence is CASSKVGQGSIYEQYF.

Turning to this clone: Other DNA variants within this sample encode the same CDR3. CDR3 residues: CASSLDGATNEKLFF. CDR3 in DNA: TGTGCCAGCAGCTTAGACGGTGCAACTAATGAAAAACTGTTTTTT. The V gene is TRBV7-9, the J gene TRBJ1-4, with no clear D. Deletions cut 1 base from V and 0 bases from J, with 6 bases between. This CDR3 has 15 amino acids. The germline V gene has CDR1 SEHNR and CDR2 FQNEAQ (reference sequence).

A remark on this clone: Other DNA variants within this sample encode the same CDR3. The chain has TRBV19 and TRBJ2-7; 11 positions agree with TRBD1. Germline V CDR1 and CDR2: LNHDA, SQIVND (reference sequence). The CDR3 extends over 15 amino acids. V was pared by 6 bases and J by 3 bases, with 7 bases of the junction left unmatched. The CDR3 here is CASRPGTGGSYEQYF. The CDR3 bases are TGTGCCAGTAGGCCCGGGACAGGGGGGAGCTACGAGCAGTACTTC.

The CDR3 here is CASSPLGQRNEKLFF. CDR3 DNA sequence: TGTGCCAGCAGTCCCTTGGGACAGCGTAATGAAAAACTGTTTTTT. The gene calls are TRBV6-6 and TRBJ1-4; 7 bases fit TRBD1. From germline, CDR1 is MNHNY and CDR2 SVGAGI (reference sequence). The junction had 7 bases not matched to a gene; V was cut back by 5 bases and J by 4 bases. This CDR3 is 15 amino acids long.

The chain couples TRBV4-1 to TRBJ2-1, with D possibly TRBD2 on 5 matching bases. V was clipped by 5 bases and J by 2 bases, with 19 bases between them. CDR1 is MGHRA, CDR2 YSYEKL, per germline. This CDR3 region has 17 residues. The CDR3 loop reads CASSFPEASGAYNEQFF. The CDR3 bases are TGCGCCAGCAGCTTCCCAGAAGCAAGCGGAGCCTACAATGAGCAGTTCTTC.

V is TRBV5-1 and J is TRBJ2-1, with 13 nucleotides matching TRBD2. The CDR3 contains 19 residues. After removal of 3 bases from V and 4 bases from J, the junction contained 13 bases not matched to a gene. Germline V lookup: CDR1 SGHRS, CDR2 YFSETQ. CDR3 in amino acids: CASSSGTSGIQGAYNEQFF. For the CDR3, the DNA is TGCGCCAGCAGCTCCGGGACTAGCGGGATACAGGGGGCTTACAATGAGCAGTTCTTC.

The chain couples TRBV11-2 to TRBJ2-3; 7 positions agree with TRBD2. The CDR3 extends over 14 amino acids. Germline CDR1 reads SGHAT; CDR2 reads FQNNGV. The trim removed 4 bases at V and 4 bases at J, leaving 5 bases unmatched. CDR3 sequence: CASSSGGSPDTQYF. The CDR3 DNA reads TGTGCCAGCAGCTCTGGCGGGAGCCCAGATACGCAGTATTTT.

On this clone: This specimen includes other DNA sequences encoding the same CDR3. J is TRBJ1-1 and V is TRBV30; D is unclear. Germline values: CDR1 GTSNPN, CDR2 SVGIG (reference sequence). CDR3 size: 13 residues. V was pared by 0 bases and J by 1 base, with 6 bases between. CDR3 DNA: TGTGCCTGGAGTGTGGCAGGGAACACTGAAGCTTTCTTT. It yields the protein CAWSVAGNTEAFF.

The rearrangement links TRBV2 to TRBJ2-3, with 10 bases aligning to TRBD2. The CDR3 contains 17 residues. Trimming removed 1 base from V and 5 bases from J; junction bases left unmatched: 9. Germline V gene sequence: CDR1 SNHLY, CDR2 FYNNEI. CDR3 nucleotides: TGTGCCAGCAGTGAAGGGATGCTAGCGGGAGTCCTAGATACGCAGTATTTT. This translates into CASSEGMLAGVLDTQYF. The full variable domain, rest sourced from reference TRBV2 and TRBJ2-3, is EPEVTQTPSHQVTQMGQEVILRCVPISNHLYFYWYRQILGQKVEFLVSFYNNEISEKSEIFDDQFSVERPDGSNFTLKIRSTKLEDSAMYFCASSEGMLAGVLDTQYFGPGTRLTVL.

The CDR3 here is CASSHPTSVGRSYEQYF. The CDR3 bases are TGTGCCAGCAGCCATCCGACTAGCGTCGGAAGGTCCTACGAGCAGTACTTC. The genes are TRBV3-1 (or the pseudogene TRBV3-2) and TRBJ2-7, with 8 positions matching TRBD2. Germline V lookup: CDR1 LGHDT, CDR2 YNNKEL (reference sequence). The V gene end was trimmed by 3 bases and the J gene end by 1 base; junction bases not matched to a gene: 11. This CDR3 comprises 17 residues.

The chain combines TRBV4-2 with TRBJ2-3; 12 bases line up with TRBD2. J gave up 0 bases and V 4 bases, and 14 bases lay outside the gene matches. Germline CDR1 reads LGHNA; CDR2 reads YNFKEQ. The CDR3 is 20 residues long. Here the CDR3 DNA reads TGTGCCAGCAGCCCAACTCGGGGACTAGCGGGCCCCGGTAGCACAGATACGCAGTATTTT. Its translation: CASSPTRGLAGPGSTDTQYF.

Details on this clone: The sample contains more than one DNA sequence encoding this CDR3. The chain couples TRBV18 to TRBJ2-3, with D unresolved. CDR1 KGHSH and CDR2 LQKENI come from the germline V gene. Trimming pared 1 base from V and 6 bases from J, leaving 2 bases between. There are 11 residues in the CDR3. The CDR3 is CASSPQDTQYF. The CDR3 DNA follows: TGTGCCAGCTCACCACAGGATACGCAGTATTTT.

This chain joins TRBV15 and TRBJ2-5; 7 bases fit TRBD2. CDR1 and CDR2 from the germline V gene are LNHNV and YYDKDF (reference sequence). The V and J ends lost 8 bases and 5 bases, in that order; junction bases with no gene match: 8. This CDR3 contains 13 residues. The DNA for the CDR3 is TGTGCCACCTCTCCCGGGGGGTGGGAGACCCAGTACTTC. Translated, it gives CATSPGGWETQYF.

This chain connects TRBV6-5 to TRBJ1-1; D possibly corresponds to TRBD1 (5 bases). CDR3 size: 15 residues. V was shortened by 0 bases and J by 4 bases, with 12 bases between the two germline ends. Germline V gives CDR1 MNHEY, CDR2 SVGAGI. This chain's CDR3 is CASSYSGGWGTEAFF. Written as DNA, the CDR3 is TGTGCCAGCAGTTACTCGGGGGGTTGGGGCACTGAAGCTTTCTTT.

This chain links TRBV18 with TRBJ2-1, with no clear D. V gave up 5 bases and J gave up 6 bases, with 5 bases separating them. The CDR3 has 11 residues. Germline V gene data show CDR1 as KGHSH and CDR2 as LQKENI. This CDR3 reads CASSLGNEQFF. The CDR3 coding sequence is TGTGCCAGCTCATTGGGCAATGAGCAGTTCTTC.

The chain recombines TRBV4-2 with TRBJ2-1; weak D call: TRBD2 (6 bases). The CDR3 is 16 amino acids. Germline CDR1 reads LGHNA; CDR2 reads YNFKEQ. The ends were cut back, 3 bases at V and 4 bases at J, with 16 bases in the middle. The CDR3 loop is CASSQGSGVSYNEQFF. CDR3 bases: TGTGCCAGCAGCCAGGGTAGCGGTGTCTCGTACAATGAGCAGTTCTTC.